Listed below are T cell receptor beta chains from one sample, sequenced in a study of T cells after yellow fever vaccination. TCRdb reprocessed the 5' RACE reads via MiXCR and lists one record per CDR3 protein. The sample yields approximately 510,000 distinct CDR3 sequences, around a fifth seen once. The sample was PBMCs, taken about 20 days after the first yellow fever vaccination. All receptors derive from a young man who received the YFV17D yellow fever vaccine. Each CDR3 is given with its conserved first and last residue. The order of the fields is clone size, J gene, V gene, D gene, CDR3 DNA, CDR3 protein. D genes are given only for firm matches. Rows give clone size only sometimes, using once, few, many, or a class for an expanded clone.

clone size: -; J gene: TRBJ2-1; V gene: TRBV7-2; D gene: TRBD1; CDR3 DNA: TGTGCCAGCAGCTTATTGGGGACAGATTACAATGAGCAGTTCTTC; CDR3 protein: CASSLLGTDYNEQFF
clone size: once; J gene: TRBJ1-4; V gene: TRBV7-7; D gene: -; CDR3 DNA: TGTGCCAGCAGCTTAGCAGCCGGGGGTGGGGAAAAACTGTTTTTT; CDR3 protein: CASSLAAGGGEKLFF
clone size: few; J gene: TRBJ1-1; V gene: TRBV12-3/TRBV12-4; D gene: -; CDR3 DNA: TGTGCCAGCAGTTTGAGACAGAACAAAGCTTTCTTT; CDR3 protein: CASSLRQNKAFF
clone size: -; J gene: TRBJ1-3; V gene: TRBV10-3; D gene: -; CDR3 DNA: TGTGCCATCAGGGTTGTCGCGGAGCCCTCTGGAAACACCATATATTTT; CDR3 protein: CAIRVVAEPSGNTIYF
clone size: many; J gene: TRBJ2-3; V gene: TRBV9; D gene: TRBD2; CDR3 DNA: TGTGCCAGCAGCACTAGCGGAAGCACAGATACGCAGTATTTT; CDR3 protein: CASSTSGSTDTQYF
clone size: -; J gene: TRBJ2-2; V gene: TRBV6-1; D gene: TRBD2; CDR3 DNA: TGTGCCAGCTTAGCGGGGGATCGGAGGACCGGGGAGCTGTTTTTT; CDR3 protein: CASLAGDRRTGELFF
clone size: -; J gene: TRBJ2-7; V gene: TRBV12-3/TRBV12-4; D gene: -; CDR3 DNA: TGTGCCAGCAGCCGGAGCCTACAGCTACCGTTCTCCTACGAGCAGTACTTC; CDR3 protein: CASSRSLQLPFSYEQYF
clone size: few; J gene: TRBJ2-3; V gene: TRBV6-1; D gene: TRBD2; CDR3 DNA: TGTGCCAGCAAGCCTGACCGGGGACTAGCGGGGGAGATCACAGATACGCAGTATTTT; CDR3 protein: CASKPDRGLAGEITDTQYF
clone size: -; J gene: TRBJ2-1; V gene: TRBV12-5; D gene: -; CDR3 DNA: TGTGCTAGTGGCACCAGTCCCTCCGTGCAGTTCTTC; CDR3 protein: CASGTSPSVQFF
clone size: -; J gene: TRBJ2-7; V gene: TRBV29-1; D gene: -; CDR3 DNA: TGCAGCGTTGGTAACTTCCAGTACGAGCAGTACTTC; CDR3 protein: CSVGNFQYEQYF
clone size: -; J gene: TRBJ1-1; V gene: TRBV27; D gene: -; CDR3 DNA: TGTGCCAGCACCACACAGGGAAGGACTGAAGCTTTCTTT; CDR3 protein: CASTTQGRTEAFF
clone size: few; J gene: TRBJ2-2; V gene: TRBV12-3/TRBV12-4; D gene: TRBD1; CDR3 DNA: TGTGCCAGCAGGACTGGGACAGGGGGCACCGGGGAGCTGTTTTTT; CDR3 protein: CASRTGTGGTGELFF
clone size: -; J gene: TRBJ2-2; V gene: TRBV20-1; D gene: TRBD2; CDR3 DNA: TGCAGTGCAGCCAGCGGGGGGGCCATCGGGGAGCTGTTTTTT; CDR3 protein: CSAASGGAIGELFF
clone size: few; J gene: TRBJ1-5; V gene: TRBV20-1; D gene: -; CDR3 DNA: TGCAGTGCCTCTGAGGTGGCTCAGCCCCAGCATTTT; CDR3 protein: CSASEVAQPQHF
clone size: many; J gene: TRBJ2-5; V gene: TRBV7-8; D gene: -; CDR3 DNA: TGTGCCAGCAGCTTAGCACGAACTGCGATGGAGACCCAGTACTTC; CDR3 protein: CASSLARTAMETQYF
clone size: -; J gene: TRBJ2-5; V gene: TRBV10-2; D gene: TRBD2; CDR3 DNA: TGCGCCAGCATGCGGGGGACGACCCAGTACTTC; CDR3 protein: CASMRGTTQYF
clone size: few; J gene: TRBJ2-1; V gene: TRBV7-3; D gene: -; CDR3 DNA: TGTGCCAGCAGCCGCGAGGGTTACGATGAGCAGTTCTTC; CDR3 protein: CASSREGYDEQFF
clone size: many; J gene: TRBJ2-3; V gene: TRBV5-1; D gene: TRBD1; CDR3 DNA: TGCGCCAGCAGCTTGGAAGGGACAGCCACAGATACGCAGTATTTT; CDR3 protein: CASSLEGTATDTQYF
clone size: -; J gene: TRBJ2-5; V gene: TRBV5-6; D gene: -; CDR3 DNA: TGTGCCAGCACCAAGCGGACACCTTTTAAAGAGACCCAGTACTTC; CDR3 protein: CASTKRTPFKETQYF
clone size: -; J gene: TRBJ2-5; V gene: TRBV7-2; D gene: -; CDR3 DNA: TGTGCCAGCAGCTCTCGACTCCAAGAGACCCAGTACTTC; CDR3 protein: CASSSRLQETQYF
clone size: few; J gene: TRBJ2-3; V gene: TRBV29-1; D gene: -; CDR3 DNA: TGCAGCTTTTATGAGGTAGATACGCAGTATTTT; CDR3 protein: CSFYEVDTQYF
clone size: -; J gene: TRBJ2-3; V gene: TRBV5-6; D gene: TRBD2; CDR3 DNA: TGTGCCAGCAGTCATGCGGGGGGCAGCACAGATACGCAGTATTTT; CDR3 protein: CASSHAGGSTDTQYF
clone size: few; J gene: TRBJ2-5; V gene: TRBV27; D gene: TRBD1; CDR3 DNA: TGTGCCAGCAGTAAACGGGGACAGATCCAAGAGACCCAGTACTTC; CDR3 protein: CASSKRGQIQETQYF
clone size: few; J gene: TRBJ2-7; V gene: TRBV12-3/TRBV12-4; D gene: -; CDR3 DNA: TGTGCCAGCAGTTTAGGTAAAGTGTCAGGCCCCTACGAGCAGTACTTC; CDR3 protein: CASSLGKVSGPYEQYF
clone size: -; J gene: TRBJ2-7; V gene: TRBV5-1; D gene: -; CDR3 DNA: TGCGCCAGCGCCAGCAGCGGATGGGACATTATTTACGAGCAGTACTTC; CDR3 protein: CASASSGWDIIYEQYF
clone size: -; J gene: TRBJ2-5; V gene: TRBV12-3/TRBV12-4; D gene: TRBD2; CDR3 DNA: TGTGCCAGCAGTTTATCCAGCGGGGTAGAGACCCAGTACTTC; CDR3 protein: CASSLSSGVETQYF
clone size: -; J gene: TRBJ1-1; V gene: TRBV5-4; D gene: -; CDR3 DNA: TGTGCCAGCAGCTTGGCCTGGGGCACTGAAGCTTTCTTT; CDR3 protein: CASSLAWGTEAFF
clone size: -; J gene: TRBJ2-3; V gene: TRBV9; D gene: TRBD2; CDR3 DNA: TGTGCCAGCAGCCCCTACGAGCGGGGCCACACAGATACGCAGTATTTT; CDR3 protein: CASSPYERGHTDTQYF
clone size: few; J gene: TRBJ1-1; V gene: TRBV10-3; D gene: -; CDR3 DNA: TGTGCCATCGGGGCAGGCCCTGAAGCTTTCTTT; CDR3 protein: CAIGAGPEAFF
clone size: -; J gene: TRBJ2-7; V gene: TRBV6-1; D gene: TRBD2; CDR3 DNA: TGTGCCAGCAGTCCCCGGGGGGAGCGGTACGAGCAGTACTTC; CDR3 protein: CASSPRGERYEQYF
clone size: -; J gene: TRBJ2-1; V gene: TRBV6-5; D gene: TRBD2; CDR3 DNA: TGTGCCAGCAGTTACGTTCTAGCGGGCTACAATGAGCAGTTCTTC; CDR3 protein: CASSYVLAGYNEQFF
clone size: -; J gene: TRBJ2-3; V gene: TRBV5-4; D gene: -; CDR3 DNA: TGTGCCAGCAGCCTGGACGCCCCGAGCTTCCCGTATTTT; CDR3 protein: CASSLDAPSFPYF
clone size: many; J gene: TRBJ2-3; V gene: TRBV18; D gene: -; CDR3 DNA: TGTGCCAGCAGCCCCTCGCGGAGCACAGATACGCAGTATTTT; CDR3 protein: CASSPSRSTDTQYF
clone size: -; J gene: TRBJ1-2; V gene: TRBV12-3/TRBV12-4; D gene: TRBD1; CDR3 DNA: TGTGCCAGCAGTATAGACAGGGAACGGGGCTACACCTTC; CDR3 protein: CASSIDRERGYTF
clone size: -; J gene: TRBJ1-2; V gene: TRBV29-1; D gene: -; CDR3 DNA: TGCAGCGTTTCCTGGTGGGGGAATGGCTACACCTTC; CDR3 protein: CSVSWWGNGYTF
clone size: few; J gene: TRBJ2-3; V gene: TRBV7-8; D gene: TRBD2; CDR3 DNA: TGTGCCAGCAGCCAATGGACTGACGGGGGGGATGATACGCAGTATTTT; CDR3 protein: CASSQWTDGGDDTQYF
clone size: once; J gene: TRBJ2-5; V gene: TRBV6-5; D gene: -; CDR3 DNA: TGTGCCAGCAGTTACTCGTGGGGGGCCCGGATCGAGACCCAGTACTTC; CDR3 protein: CASSYSWGARIETQYF
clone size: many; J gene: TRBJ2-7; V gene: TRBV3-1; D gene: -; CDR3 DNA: TGCGCCAGCAGCCAAGATTGGGGGGCCTACGAGCAGTACTTC; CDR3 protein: CASSQDWGAYEQYF
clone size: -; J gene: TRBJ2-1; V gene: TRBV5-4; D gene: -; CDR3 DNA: TGTGCCAGCAGCTTGATCAGCGACAATGAGCAGTTCTTC; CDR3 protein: CASSLISDNEQFF
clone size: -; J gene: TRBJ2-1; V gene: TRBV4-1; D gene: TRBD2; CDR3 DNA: TGCGCCAGCAGCCAAGTTATTAGCGGGGGGGCGAGAAATGAGCAGTTCTTC; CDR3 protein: CASSQVISGGARNEQFF
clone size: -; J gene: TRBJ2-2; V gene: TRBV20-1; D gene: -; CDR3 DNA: TGCAGTGCTAGAGGTTTCGATAACACCGGGGAGCTGTTTTTT; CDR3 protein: CSARGFDNTGELFF
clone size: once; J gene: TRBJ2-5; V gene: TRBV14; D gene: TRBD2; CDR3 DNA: TGTGCCAGCAGCCAGAGGCGGGGGCAAGAGACCCAGTACTTC; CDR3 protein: CASSQRRGQETQYF
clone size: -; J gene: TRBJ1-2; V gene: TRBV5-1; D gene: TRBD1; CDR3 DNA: TGCGCCAGCAGTAGAGGACAGGGAGCTAACTATGGCTACACCTTC; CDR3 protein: CASSRGQGANYGYTF
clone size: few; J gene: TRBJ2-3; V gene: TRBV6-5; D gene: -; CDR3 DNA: TGTGCCAGCAGAGGGGGGGTTACGCAGTATTTT; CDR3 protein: CASRGGVTQYF
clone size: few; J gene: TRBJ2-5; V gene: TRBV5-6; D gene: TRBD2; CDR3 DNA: TGTGCCAGCAGTCCCGTAAGCGGGGGCGGGGAGACCCAGTACTTC; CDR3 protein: CASSPVSGGGETQYF
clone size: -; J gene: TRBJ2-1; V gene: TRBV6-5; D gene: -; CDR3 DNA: TGTGCCAGCAGTTTAAACAGGTTCTACAATGAGCAGTTCTTC; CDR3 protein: CASSLNRFYNEQFF
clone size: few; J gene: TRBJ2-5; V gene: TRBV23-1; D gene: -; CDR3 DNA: TGCGCCAGCAGAATAACCTCGACCCAGTACTTC; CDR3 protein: CASRITSTQYF
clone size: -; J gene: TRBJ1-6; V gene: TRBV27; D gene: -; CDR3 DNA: TGTGCCAGCAGTTTTAGGGCAGTATATAATTCACCCCTCCACTTT; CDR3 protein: CASSFRAVYNSPLHF
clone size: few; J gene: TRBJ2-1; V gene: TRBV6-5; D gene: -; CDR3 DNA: TGTGCCAGCAGCTTATTCTCGACAAAATATGAGCAGTTCTTC; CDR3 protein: CASSLFSTKYEQFF
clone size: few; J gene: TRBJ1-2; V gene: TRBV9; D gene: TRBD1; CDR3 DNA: TGTGCCAGCAGCGCTACGGGACAGGGAGGTAGCGGTGGCTACACCTTC; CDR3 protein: CASSATGQGGSGGYTF
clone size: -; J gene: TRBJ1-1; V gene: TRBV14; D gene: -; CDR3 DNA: TGTGCCAGCAGCCAAGATCTGAGCACTGAAGCTTTCTTT; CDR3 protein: CASSQDLSTEAFF
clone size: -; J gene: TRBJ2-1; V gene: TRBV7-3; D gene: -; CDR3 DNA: TGTGCCAGCAGCTTAACGGGACCCAGGGCGCTCTCCTACAATGAGCAGTTCTTC; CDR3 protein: CASSLTGPRALSYNEQFF
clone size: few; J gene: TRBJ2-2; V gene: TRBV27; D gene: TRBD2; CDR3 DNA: TGTGCCGTACGGGGACTAGCGGGGGGGCCTGTCGGGGAGCTGTTTTTT; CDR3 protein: CAVRGLAGGPVGELFF
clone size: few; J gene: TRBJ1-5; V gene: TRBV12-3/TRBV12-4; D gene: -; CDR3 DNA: TGTGCCAGCAGTTTGGGGCTGCTTAATCAGCCCCAGCATTTT; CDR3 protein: CASSLGLLNQPQHF